One and the same sample provided the 32 T cell receptor beta chains below, sequenced in a study of vaccination and CD4 T cells after COVID-19 (dated by TCRdb to between 2021 and 2023). Library generation was performed with PCR. Sequencing instrument: Illumina iSeq 100. DNA from cultured CD4+ T cells was subjected to TCR sequencing with the Oncomine TCR Beta short-read assay at the Johns Hopkins FTIC core. TCRdb took the public reads, trimmed them with fastp at Q25, ran MiXCR for clone calling and kept in-frame beta chains. Rows with a matching CDR3 protein are joined into one entry that keeps the most common DNA and genes. The table for this sample lists about 4,900 distinct CDR3 sequences; around 26% of them were counted only once. About 35% of the sample comes from the top ten. No antigen has been identified for these receptors. The sample's treatment or condition label is to be understood as: 10-day PBMC culture with coronavirus spike peptide pools or control peptides (ViraFEST assay). CD4+ T cells from unexposed donors were collected before the COVID-19 pandemic (2011-2018).

Sequencing was carried out using CD4+ T cells from blood, cultured in vitro. Receptor source: a human donor in good health.

CDR3 residues: CSASLTQNQPQHF. CDR3 coding DNA: TGCAGTGCTAGTTTGACACAAAATCAGCCCCAGCATTTT. The chain couples TRBV20-1 to TRBJ1-5; D ambiguous. CDR1 is DFQATT and CDR2 is SNEGSKA in the germline V gene (reference sequence). This CDR3 is 13 amino acids long. Trimming cost V 3 bases and J 4 bases, with 10 bases left between them.

The V and J genes are TRBV12-3 or TRBV12-4 and TRBJ2-5, with 13 bases aligning to TRBD2. V trimming: 6 bases; J trimming: 0 bases; junction bases outside the gene matches: 10. The CDR3 is made up of 18 amino acids. CDR3: CASSQTSGGLKYQETQYF. CDR3 DNA sequence: TGTGCCAGCAGCCAGACTAGCGGGGGGCTTAAGTACCAAGAGACCCAGTACTTC.

This sequence joins TRBV5-1 and TRBJ1-1; perhaps TRBD1 as D (5 bases). This CDR3 comprises 15 residues. V dropped 7 bases and J dropped 3 bases, with 19 bases sitting between them. Germline CDR1 reads SGHRS; CDR2 reads YFSETQ. The CDR3: CASCPAGGWDTEAFF. CDR3 nucleotides: TGCGCCAGCTGTCCTGCGGGGGGATGGGACACTGAAGCTTTCTTT.

The chain carries TRBV28 and TRBJ1-1; a weak D match, TRBD1 (6 bases). Germline loops: CDR1 MDHEN, CDR2 SYDVKM. Between the trimmed V and J ends, which lost 5 bases and 4 bases, there was a span of 17 bases. This CDR3 spans 15 amino acids. CDR3 sequence: CASSPLQGMVTEAFF. Here the CDR3 DNA reads TGTGCCAGCAGTCCCCTACAGGGTATGGTCACTGAAGCTTTCTTT.

The chain is built from TRBV11-2 and TRBJ2-1; maybe TRBD2 (5 bases). V was pared by 1 base and J by 1 base, with 5 bases between. The germline gives CDR1 SGHAT, CDR2 FQNNGV. The CDR3 runs to 14 residues. The DNA for the CDR3 is TGTGCCAGCAGCTTAGCGGGGTCCTACAATGAGCAGTTCTTC. Translating gives CASSLAGSYNEQFF.

V gene TRBV9 combines with J gene TRBJ2-3, with 10 bases fitting TRBD2. Losses at the gene ends were 4 bases for V and 4 bases for J; bases not matched to a gene: 9. Germline assignment: CDR1 SGDLS and CDR2 YYNGEE. This CDR3 spans 16 amino acids. The DNA for the CDR3 is TGTGCCAGCAGCCAGCGGGGGGGCGGTTATGCAGATACGCAGTATTTT. Translation: CASSQRGGGYADTQYF.

The chain has TRBV2 and TRBJ1-1, with D hard to call. V was pared by 4 bases and J by 7 bases, with 7 bases between. The CDR3 is 11 amino acids. The V gene's germline CDR1 is SNHLY and CDR2 FYNNEI. CDR3 loop: CASSVQYEAFF. As DNA, the CDR3 is TGTGCCAGCAGTGTGCAGTATGAAGCTTTCTTT.

This clonotype was counted only a few times. This chain links TRBV7-2 with TRBJ1-5, with D unresolved. The CDR3 is 15 amino acids. Trimming removed 1 base at V and 0 bases at J, with 7 bases between. Germline values: CDR1 SGHTA, CDR2 FQGNSA. The CDR3 coding sequence is TGTGCCAGCAGCTTAGTTGGCAGTAGCAATCAGCCCCAGCATTTT. Its protein product is CASSLVGSSNQPQHF.

This rearrangement joins TRBV2 to TRBJ2-5; D remains unclear. The V end lost 6 bases, the J end lost 3 bases, and 8 bases lay between the germline ends. Germline V gene sequence: CDR1 SNHLY, CDR2 FYNNEI. The length of the CDR3 is 12 residues. CDR3 in DNA: TGTGCCAGCAGGGGGATAGAAGAGACCCAGTACTTC. Its translation: CASRGIEETQYF.

V gene TRBV18 combines with J gene TRBJ1-1; the match to TRBD1 covers 7 bases. V lost 5 bases, J lost 1 base, and 4 bases stayed unmatched. Germline-derived CDR1 and CDR2 are KGHSH and LQKENI. This CDR3 region has 14 residues. The CDR3 DNA is TGTGCCAGCTCATCGGGACAGCAGAACACTGAAGCTTTCTTT. This encodes CASSSGQQNTEAFF.

The chain links TRBV2 to TRBJ2-6, with a possible D match to TRBD1 (6 bases). Between the trimmed V and J ends, which lost 6 bases and 4 bases, there was a span of 10 bases. The CDR3 runs 14 residues. Germline V gene lookup returns CDR1 SNHLY and CDR2 FYNNEI. CDR3 sequence reads: CASRTGSGANVLTF. CDR3 nucleotide sequence: TGTGCCAGCAGGACAGGATCCGGGGCCAACGTCCTGACTTTC.

This clonotype appeared a few times. This sequence joins TRBV19 and TRBJ1-1; D is perhaps TRBD1 (6 bases). Germline CDR1 LNHDA, CDR2 SQIVND (reference sequence). The CDR3 length is 17 residues. Trimming stripped 4 bases from V and 7 bases from J, with 25 bases between. The CDR3 DNA reads as TGTGCCAGTAGTAGGTCCCCCGCAGGGGTGGGAGGTTATGAAGCTTTCTTT. Amino acid sequence: CASSRSPAGVGGYEAFF.

The genes are TRBV20-1 and TRBJ2-5; 10 bases are shared with TRBD2. Trimming removed 2 bases from V and 1 base from J; junction bases left unmatched: 13. Germline V lookup: CDR1 DFQATT, CDR2 SNEGSKA (reference sequence). The CDR3 consists of 18 residues. The CDR3 coding sequence is TGCAGTGCTAGACACAGGACTGTGAAGCGGGGGGGCCAAGAGACCCAGTACTTC. Translation: CSARHRTVKRGGQETQYF.

This clonotype was detected only a few times. V and J are TRBV10-3 and TRBJ2-5; 9 nucleotides match TRBD2. Unmatched junction bases numbered 7, after V lost 3 bases and J lost 5 bases. This CDR3 has 15 amino acids. CDR1 and CDR2 (germline): ENHRY, SYGVKD. CDR3 DNA sequence: TGTGCCATCAGTGAATCTAGCGGGGTGGGGGAGACCCAGTACTTC. Protein: CAISESSGVGETQYF.

The table lists this clonotype with a few counts. The V call is TRBV6-5, the J call TRBJ1-5, with a tentative D call TRBD1 (6 bases). The V gene's germline CDR1 is MNHEY and CDR2 SVGAGI. V was shortened by 0 bases and J by 1 base, with 10 bases between the two germline ends. CDR3 length: 16 amino acids. CDR3 amino acids: CASSYSSGASNQPQHF. As DNA, the CDR3 is TGTGCCAGCAGTTACTCGTCAGGGGCCAGCAATCAGCCCCAGCATTTT.

This clonotype was detected a few times. At one boundary the junction diverges from the germline segment, which might be a read error. This chain connects TRBV19 to TRBJ1-5; D unresolved. This CDR3 region has 12 residues. Germline V lookup: CDR1 LNHDA, CDR2 SQIVND (reference sequence). CDR3 DNA: TGTGCCAGTAGTTTAGAGGAGGGGCCCCAGCATTTT. It specifies CASSLEEGPQHF.

The chain couples TRBV6-1 to TRBJ1-1; D is ambiguous. The length of the CDR3 is 11 residues. The germline V and J ends were trimmed by 5 bases and 4 bases, with 5 bases remaining between them. The germline V gene has CDR1 MNHNS and CDR2 SASEGT. The CDR3, as DNA: TGTGCCAGCAGTCCGATCACTGAAGCTTTCTTT. It encodes CASSPITEAFF.

In this sample, this clonotype turned up a few times. The chain employs TRBV6-1 and TRBJ2-2, with D perhaps TRBD1 (5 bases). Germline CDR1 and CDR2: MNHNS and SASEGT. V shed 2 bases and J shed 1 base, with 8 bases lying between them. The CDR3 is made up of 15 amino acids. CDR3 region: CASSESGWNTGELFF. The DNA for the CDR3 is TGTGCCAGCAGTGAATCAGGGTGGAACACCGGGGAGCTGTTTTTT.

The V and J genes are TRBV7-8 and TRBJ2-2, with D tentatively TRBD1 (6 bases). This CDR3 spans 16 amino acids. Trimming took 1 base from V and 6 from J, leaving 15 bases between them. The germline gives CDR1 SGHVS, CDR2 FQNEAQ. In DNA form, the CDR3 reads TGTGCCAGCAGCTTAGAAGGGGGATATGGCTCCGGGGAGCTGTTTTTT. The encoded protein is CASSLEGGYGSGELFF. The full variable domain, completed using reference TRBV7-8 and TRBJ2-2, is GAGVSQSPRYKVAKRGQDVALRCDPISGHVSLFWYQQALGQGPEFLTYFQNEAQLDKSGLPSDRFFAERPEGSVSTLKIQRTQQEDSAVYLCASSLEGGYGSGELFFGEGSRLTVL.

Sample share makes this clonotype medium-sized. This chain links TRBV7-3 with TRBJ2-3, with 10 bases matching TRBD2. Looked up from germline, CDR1 is SGHTA and CDR2 is FQGTGA. V dropped 5 bases and J dropped 9; count of bases not matched to a gene: 5. CDR3 length equals 13 residues. Here the CDR3 DNA reads TGTGCCAGCAGCCCTGTAGCGGGAGGCACGCAGTATTTT. This sequence encodes CASSPVAGGTQYF.

The V call is TRBV20-1, the J call TRBJ2-1; D tentatively fits TRBD1 or TRBD2 (5 bases each). Germline V gene data show CDR1 as DFQATT and CDR2 as SNEGSKA (reference sequence). The CDR3 spans 14 residues. V was trimmed by 5 bases and J by 2 bases, leaving 13 bases between them. The CDR3 is CSAPRGDAYNEQFF. CDR3 coding DNA: TGCAGTGCTCCTCGGGGCGACGCCTACAATGAGCAGTTCTTC.

The V gene is TRBV20-1, the J gene TRBJ2-4, with 8 bases aligning to TRBD2. Trimming removed 0 bases from V and 4 bases from J; junction bases left unmatched: 5. CDR1 is DFQATT and CDR2 is SNEGSKA in the germline V gene (reference sequence). The CDR3 consists of 15 residues. CDR3 in DNA: TGCAGTGCTAGAGACCTGGCGGGGGGTAAAAACATTCAGTACTTC. Amino acids: CSARDLAGGKNIQYF.

This clonotype came up a few times. J is TRBJ1-2 and V is TRBV11-2, with TRBD1 matching over 9 bases. CDR3 length: 14 amino acids. Trimming cost V 5 bases and J 8 bases; bases outside gene matches: 9. The germline CDR1 and CDR2 sequences are SGHAT and FQNNGV. The CDR3 loop reads CASSPTGGRVGYTF. The CDR3 region has the DNA TGTGCCAGCAGCCCGACAGGGGGACGAGTCGGCTACACCTTC.

This clonotype was seen only a few times. The V call is TRBV5-6, the J call TRBJ1-6; D is unresolved. Germline V lookup: CDR1 SGHDT, CDR2 YYEEEE. The CDR3 has 13 amino acids. V dropped 0 bases and J dropped 7 bases, with 5 bases sitting between them. CDR3 DNA sequence: TGTGCCAGCAGCTTGGACAAAAATTCACCCCTCCACTTT. Translating gives CASSLDKNSPLHF.

This clonotype was picked up a small number of times. The V call is TRBV5-1, the J call TRBJ1-1; no definite D call. The CDR3 totals 14 residues. Germline V CDR1 and CDR2: SGHRS, YFSETQ. With 0 bases removed from V and 0 bases from J, the gap between germline ends came to 6 bases. CDR3 DNA: TGCGCCAGCAGCTTGGACAGCATGAACACTGAAGCTTTCTTT. Its protein is CASSLDSMNTEAFF.

This clonotype turned up a few times. The V gene is TRBV20-1, the J gene TRBJ2-3, with TRBD2 matching over 16 bases. The V segment lost 6 bases and the J segment 0 bases; nucleotides outside the gene matches: 15. Germline values: CDR1 DFQATT, CDR2 SNEGSKA (reference sequence). This CDR3 comprises 20 residues. The CDR3 is CSARAGTSGGDRSSTDTQYF. CDR3 bases: TGCAGTGCGCGAGCCGGGACTAGCGGGGGGGACCGGTCTAGCACAGATACGCAGTATTTT.

This clonotype has more than one count but fewer than ten. The chain recombines TRBV6-5 with TRBJ1-2; TRBD1 matches 7 bases. Germline assignment: CDR1 MNHEY and CDR2 SVGAGI. Trimming took 0 bases from V and 1 from J; bases not matched to a gene: 2. This CDR3 contains 15 residues. Here the CDR3 reads CASSYSDRINYGYTF. CDR3 nucleotides: TGTGCCAGCAGTTACTCGGACAGGATTAACTATGGCTACACCTTC.

This clonotype is classed as medium-sized (0.01 to 0.1%). V is TRBV20-1 and J is TRBJ1-5; no clear D gene. The germline CDR1 and CDR2 sequences are DFQATT and SNEGSKA (reference sequence). This CDR3 is 12 amino acids long. V was clipped by 3 bases and J by 7 bases, with 10 bases between them. The CDR3 DNA is TGCAGTGCTAGTATGTTAGGCCAGCCCCAGCATTTT. Translating it yields CSASMLGQPQHF.

This clonotype was seen a single time. The gene calls are TRBV30 and TRBJ1-3; D call uncertain. Germline V gives CDR1 GTSNPN, CDR2 SVGIG (reference sequence). Trimming took 0 bases from V and 3 from J, leaving 6 bases between them. This CDR3 spans 13 amino acids. As DNA, the CDR3 is TGTGCCTGGAGTGTAATGGATGGAAACACCATATATTTT. Amino acids: CAWSVMDGNTIYF. Together with reference TRBV30 and TRBJ1-3, the CDR3 gives the full variable domain: SQTIHQWPATLVQPVGSPLSLECTVEGTSNPNLYWYRQAAGRGLQLLFYSVGIGQISSEVPQNLSASRPQDRQFILSSKKLLLSDSGFYLCAWSVMDGNTIYFGEGSWLTVV.

This clonotype was counted a few times. The CDR3 nucleotides are TGTGCCAGTGACAGGGTCGATGGCTACACCTTC. Its protein product is CASDRVDGYTF. This chain links TRBV2 with TRBJ1-2, with TRBD1 matching over 7 bases. Germline V CDR1 and CDR2: SNHLY, FYNNEI. This CDR3 has 11 amino acids. V lost 9 bases and J lost 6; bases outside the gene matches: 4.

The chain uses TRBV5-8 and TRBJ1-6; tentative D call: TRBD1 (5 bases). The germline V gene encodes CDR1 SGHTS and CDR2 YDEGEE. This CDR3 spans 15 amino acids. The V end was cut by 2 bases, the J end by 10 bases, with 16 bases between. CDR3 residues: CASSLSGTAQSPLHF. The CDR3 DNA is TGTGCCAGCAGCTTATCAGGGACCGCTCAATCACCCCTCCACTTT. The whole variable domain, filled in from reference TRBV5-8 and TRBJ1-6, reads EAGVTQSPTHLIKTRGQQATLRCSPISGHTSVYWYQQALGLGLQFLLWYDEGEERNRGNFPPRFSGRQFPNYSSELNVNALELEDSALYLCASSLSGTAQSPLHFGNGTRLTVT.

The chain combines TRBV5-4 with TRBJ2-5; D ambiguous. Germline lookup yields CDR1 SGHNT and CDR2 YYREEE (reference sequence). The CDR3 loop spans 15 amino acids. Trimming pared 2 bases from V and 5 bases from J, leaving 16 bases between. For the CDR3, the DNA is TGTGCCAGCAGCTTAGGCCCGCAGGCCGAGGAGACCCAGTACTTC. This sequence encodes CASSLGPQAEETQYF.